A selection of T cell receptor beta chains follows, all from one sample in a study of shared clonotypes between healthy human individuals. The protocol was immunoSEQ multiplex PCR, while the TCRdb copy is restricted to in-frame clones and leaves out a portion. The data show about 2.1 million clones, more than 85% seen once. Sequenced: naive CD8+ T cells from PBMCs. The source of these receptors is a young man in good health. Some clones in this sample may be carry-over from other donors' samples. The CDR3 runs from the conserved cysteine through the conserved F or W. A D gene is named only where the DNA matches it firmly. Clone size appears in some rows only: once, few, many, or a class for an expanded clone.

clone_size,j_call,v_call,d_call,cdr3_nt,cdr3_aa
-,TRBJ2-7,TRBV4-1,-,TGCGCCAGCAGCCTGACCAGAGGTCGGGACAGGGTAGCGGGAGAGGTTGGGTACGAGCAGTACTTC,CASSLTRGRDRVAGEVGYEQYF
-,TRBJ1-1,TRBV7-9,-,TGTGCCAGCAACAACATCGCCCAGGGTGAAGCTTTCTTT,CASNNIAQGEAFF
-,TRBJ1-3,TRBV30,-,TGTGCCTGGAGTGTAGCCAGTAGCTGGACCTCGAACACCATATATTTT,CAWSVASSWTSNTIYF
-,TRBJ1-2,TRBV5-1,-,TGCGCCAGCAGCTTCGACACTTTTTATGGCTACACCTTC,CASSFDTFYGYTF
few,TRBJ1-1,TRBV11-2,-,TGTGCCAGCAGCTTAGTCCGGATAATGAACACTGAAGCTTTCTTT,CASSLVRIMNTEAFF
-,TRBJ2-6,TRBV30,-,TGTGCCTGGAGTTGGTCCGGGGCCAACGTCCTGACTTTC,CAWSWSGANVLTF
-,TRBJ2-7,TRBV7-3,-,TGTGCCAGCAGCTTAAACGGCGACTCCTACGAGCAGTACTTC,CASSLNGDSYEQYF
once,TRBJ1-2,TRBV18,-,TGTGCCAGCTCACGAGACAGCTATGGCTACACCTTC,CASSRDSYGYTF
once,TRBJ1-2,TRBV5-1,-,TGCGCCAGCAGCGCAACAGAAAACTATGGCTACACCTTC,CASSATENYGYTF
-,TRBJ2-7,TRBV30,-,TGTGCCTGGAGTGGGGTTGGCGCCTGGGGCTACGAGCAGTACTTC,CAWSGVGAWGYEQYF
-,TRBJ1-5,TRBV7-8,-,TGTGCCAGCAGCTGGCGAAGTCAGCCCCAGCATTTT,CASSWRSQPQHF
once,TRBJ1-5,TRBV4-1,TRBD1,TGCGCCAGCAGCCACAGGACAGGGGGCGAAAATCAGCCCCAGCATTTT,CASSHRTGGENQPQHF
-,TRBJ1-1,TRBV27,-,TGTGCCAGCAGTTTTGATTTCGGGGGAGTAGGCACTGAAGCTTTCTTT,CASSFDFGGVGTEAFF
-,TRBJ1-1,TRBV19,-,TGTGCCAGTAGTATACGGCAGGGGCAGACTGAAGCTTTCTTT,CASSIRQGQTEAFF
-,TRBJ2-2,TRBV7-6,TRBD2,TGTGCCAGCACCCCCGGACTAGCGGGAGTTATCTATTCCGGGGAGCTGTTTTTT,CASTPGLAGVIYSGELFF
once,TRBJ2-1,TRBV7-6,TRBD2,TGTGCCAGCAGCGGGGACCTAGCGGGGTTTAGCTATGAGCAGTTCTTC,CASSGDLAGFSYEQFF
-,TRBJ2-1,TRBV7-3,-,TGTGCCAGCAGCTTATGGGGGCGGGACGACTACAATGAGCAGTTCTTC,CASSLWGRDDYNEQFF
-,TRBJ1-3,TRBV9,TRBD1,TGTGCCAGCAGCGTGGGGGGACAGCTGAGCTCTGGAAACACCATATATTTT,CASSVGGQLSSGNTIYF
-,TRBJ2-7,TRBV7-8,TRBD1,TGTGCCAGCAGCTGGGAAGACAGGGCCTACGAGCAGTACTTC,CASSWEDRAYEQYF
-,TRBJ1-3,TRBV9,-,TGTGCCAGCAGCGTAGATGGGGGGAACCTCTCTGGAAACACCATATATTTT,CASSVDGGNLSGNTIYF
-,TRBJ1-2,TRBV19,-,TGTGCCAGTAGTATCCCCCGGGCGGTAGATGGCTACACCTTC,CASSIPRAVDGYTF
-,TRBJ1-4,TRBV6-6,TRBD1,TGTGCCAGCAGTAAAACAGGGGTCACTAATGAAAAACTGTTTTTT,CASSKTGVTNEKLFF
-,TRBJ2-7,TRBV11-2,TRBD2,TGTGCCAGCAGCTTAGATCGACTAGCGGGAGGGCCCGAGCAGTACTTC,CASSLDRLAGGPEQYF
-,TRBJ1-2,TRBV27,-,TGTGCCAGCAGAAAGGACAAGGGCTATGGCTACACCTTC,CASRKDKGYGYTF
-,TRBJ2-7,TRBV27,-,TGTGCCAGCAGTTTAACTCGGGACTACGAGCAGTACTTC,CASSLTRDYEQYF
-,TRBJ1-3,TRBV19,-,TGTGCCAGCGCGTCGAGCTCTGGAAACACCATATATTTT,CASASSSGNTIYF
-,TRBJ1-2,TRBV27,TRBD1,TGTGCCAGCAGTGCCGGGACAGGGAACTATGGCTACACCTTC,CASSAGTGNYGYTF
-,TRBJ2-7,TRBV15,TRBD2,TGTGCCACCAGCGAGAGGGCGGGCGGGAGGATCTCCTACGAGCAGTACTTC,CATSERAGGRISYEQYF
-,TRBJ1-5,TRBV27,-,TGTGCCAGCAGTTGGGCGCGCTATAGCAATCAGCCCCAGCATTTT,CASSWARYSNQPQHF
-,TRBJ1-1,TRBV16,-,TGTGCCAGCAGCCAAAGGCTTTCCGGGACACGGAACACTGAAGCTTTCTTT,CASSQRLSGTRNTEAFF
-,TRBJ1-5,TRBV5-6,-,TGTGCCAGCAGCTTGGCCGCCGGCAATCAGCCCCAGCATTTT,CASSLAAGNQPQHF
-,TRBJ1-5,TRBV7-2,-,TGTGCCAGCAGCTTAGGGGGGGCGGGCAATCAGCCCCAGCATTTT,CASSLGGAGNQPQHF
-,TRBJ1-5,TRBV2,-,TGTGCCAGCAGTGAATTGGCCCGAGGGATCGGCAATCAGCCCCAGCATTTT,CASSELARGIGNQPQHF
few,TRBJ2-2,TRBV9,-,TGTGCCAGCAGCGTCAGGGGGGACACCGGGGAGCTGTTTTTT,CASSVRGDTGELFF
-,TRBJ2-1,TRBV10-2,-,TGCGCCAGCAGTGACGGCGGGACGGCCTCCTACAATGAGCAGTTCTTC,CASSDGGTASYNEQFF
once,TRBJ2-1,TRBV6-1,TRBD2,TGTGCCAGCAGCGGACTAGCGGCAGATGGTGATGAGCAGTTCTTC,CASSGLAADGDEQFF
-,TRBJ2-7,TRBV29-1,-,TGCAGCGCCGGCTCGAAGGGCTACCCGGGGTACGAGCAGTACTTC,CSAGSKGYPGYEQYF
-,TRBJ2-3,TRBV28,TRBD2,TGTGCCAGCAGCCCTGGGACTAGCGGGAAGTCAGATACGCAGTATTTT,CASSPGTSGKSDTQYF
-,TRBJ2-5,TRBV11-3,TRBD2,TGTGCCAGCAGCTTCGGGCCGGCTAGCGGGAGATGGGACCAGTACTTC,CASSFGPASGRWDQYF
-,TRBJ1-2,TRBV6-6,-,TGTGCCAGCAGTTACTTGGGGCAGGGGACGGATGGCTACACCTTC,CASSYLGQGTDGYTF
once,TRBJ1-5,TRBV7-2,-,TGTGCCAGCAGCGATGACGGACGGTACAATCAGCCCCAGCATTTT,CASSDDGRYNQPQHF
-,TRBJ2-7,TRBV6-6,-,TGTGCGGGCAACGGGGCAGGGCCTGCCTACGAGCAGTACTTC,CAGNGAGPAYEQYF
-,TRBJ2-5,TRBV2,-,TGTGCCAGCAGTGCGGCACAAGTCAGCTTCCAAGAGACCCAGTACTTC,CASSAAQVSFQETQYF
-,TRBJ1-2,TRBV28,-,TGTGCCAGCATCTTAGCCCCCTCGCCCGGAGGTGGCTACACCTTC,CASILAPSPGGGYTF
-,TRBJ2-2,TRBV7-6,-,TGTGCCAGCAGCTTAGGGCGGAACCCTACCACCGGGGAGCTGTTTTTT,CASSLGRNPTTGELFF
-,TRBJ2-1,TRBV27,-,TGTGCCAGCAGTTTATTTTTGGGCTCCTACAATGAGCAGTTCTTC,CASSLFLGSYNEQFF
once,TRBJ2-7,TRBV5-5,TRBD1,TGTGCCAGCAGCTACCTTGGACAGGGCTACGAGCAGTACTTC,CASSYLGQGYEQYF
-,TRBJ1-2,TRBV29-1,-,TGCAGCGTTGAAGCGGGGCATGGCTACACCTTC,CSVEAGHGYTF
-,TRBJ2-1,TRBV27,TRBD1,TGTGCCAGCAGTTTATTTAGGGGGCTGGACAATGAGCAGTTCTTC,CASSLFRGLDNEQFF
-,TRBJ2-7,TRBV7-2,TRBD1,TGTGCCAGCAGCTTACAGGGGGCTTTCTCCAAATACTCCTACGAGCAGTACTTC,CASSLQGAFSKYSYEQYF
once,TRBJ1-1,TRBV6-1,TRBD1,TGTGCCAGCAGCCCCCGGGACAGTTACACTGAAGCTTTCTTT,CASSPRDSYTEAFF
-,TRBJ2-1,TRBV27,TRBD1,TGTGCCAGCAGTTTATCGCCCGGGACAGGGCACTACAATGAGCAGTTCTTC,CASSLSPGTGHYNEQFF
-,TRBJ2-1,TRBV4-1,-,TGCGCCAGCAGCAGCGGGTTTCATGAGCAGTTCTTC,CASSSGFHEQFF
-,TRBJ2-3,TRBV5-1,-,TGCGCCAGCAGCAAACTGACGGGGCGGAATCGAGATACGCAGTATTTT,CASSKLTGRNRDTQYF